A selection of T cell receptor beta chains follows, all from one sample in a study of lymphopenia after photon versus proton radiotherapy. Repertoires were generated with immunoSEQ multiplex PCR, while TCRdb's copy carries only in-frame clones and drops some. The sample lists 55,000 to 70,000 clones; around 92% were seen once. Sequences were derived from peripheral blood, sampled from a patient treated with photon-based radiotherapy. Receptors were obtained from a woman aged 40 to 50 with cholangiocarcinoma. Both conserved end residues are part of each CDR3. The D gene is left open where the match is weak.

d_call,v_call,j_call,cdr3_aa
.,TRBV5-8,TRBJ2-7,CASPGREGNWYEQYF
TRBD1,TRBV6-5,TRBJ1-2,CASSYLTAGTGDGYTF
.,TRBV9,TRBJ2-3,CASSARGQRTDTQYF
.,TRBV5-1,TRBJ1-6,CASSSGGARNSPLHF
TRBD2,TRBV5-1,TRBJ2-3,CASRRGAATDTQYF
.,TRBV6-6,TRBJ2-3,CASSLRGGPTDTQYF
.,TRBV7-2,TRBJ2-1,CASSLDGPLDEQFF
TRBD2,TRBV13,TRBJ2-7,CASSSGTVGGGVLPYEQYF
.,TRBV6-5,TRBJ1-4,CASRLEGLANEKLFF
TRBD1,TRBV19,TRBJ1-2,CASSSTGVGGYTF
TRBD1,TRBV11-1,TRBJ2-1,CASSSEPGQLYNEQFF
.,TRBV2,TRBJ1-1,CASNTQFTEAFF
.,TRBV5-8,TRBJ1-2,CASSLAGPAEVGGYTF
.,TRBV4-1,TRBJ2-1,CASSQDSEQFF
.,TRBV6-6,TRBJ1-2,CASSYSRDVTF
TRBD2,TRBV5-1,TRBJ2-3,CASSLFGGSSTDTQYF
TRBD1,TRBV27,TRBJ2-3,CASSSRDRGPTDTQYF
TRBD1,TRBV4-3,TRBJ1-2,CASSPGQVGLYGYTF
.,TRBV5-4,TRBJ2-1,CASSMGSYNEQFF
TRBD1,TRBV2,TRBJ2-4,CASSDVQGENIQYF
TRBD1,TRBV30,.,CAWQDKSRGYEQYF
TRBD2,TRBV4-2,TRBJ2-5,CASSPLEASGSQETQYF
.,TRBV25-1,TRBJ1-2,CATEAVRGQPRNGYTF
.,TRBV7-2,TRBJ1-1,CASSLALGGGTEAFF
.,TRBV18,TRBJ2-1,CASSPLSTWGQNEQFF
.,TRBV19,TRBJ1-4,CASRTPGRGEKLFF
TRBD1,TRBV11-2,TRBJ2-7,CASSPIRRRPGQSYEQYF
TRBD1,TRBV9,TRBJ1-4,CASSTQGGTNEKLFF
.,TRBV9,TRBJ1-1,CASSERGGAGTEAFF
TRBD1,TRBV30,TRBJ1-4,CAFVQPGQLLNEKLFF
.,TRBV18,TRBJ1-4,CASSPGRFNEKLFF
.,TRBV5-4,TRBJ1-1,CASSLAAGDTEAFF
.,TRBV9,TRBJ2-1,CASSGQLYEQFF
.,TRBV11-2,TRBJ2-7,CASSKTGTHTLRSYEQYF
.,TRBV12-5,TRBJ1-4,CASALLGAREKLFF
.,TRBV30,TRBJ2-7,CAWSKDTTYEQYF
.,TRBV28,TRBJ1-6,CASSLRVEVSPLHF
TRBD1,TRBV4-1,TRBJ1-3,CASSPMTGTRAGNTIYF
TRBD1,TRBV6-6,TRBJ1-1,CASSSTGDTEAFF
TRBD2,TRBV13,TRBJ2-1,CASSSRRLAGGPGDEQFF
.,TRBV19,TRBJ1-3,CASSIEGLQDSGNTIYF
.,TRBV10-3,TRBJ1-6,CAIRDVLSDSPLHF
.,TRBV10-3,TRBJ1-1,CAISESGDRLNTEAFF
TRBD1,TRBV18,TRBJ2-7,CASSPATGWYYEQYF
.,TRBV27,TRBJ1-1,CASTWSGSNTEAFF
TRBD1,TRBV15,TRBJ1-1,CATSRGDRIHMNTEAFF
TRBD2,TRBV29-1,TRBJ2-2,CSVTKREGPMNGELFF
TRBD1,TRBV28,TRBJ2-3,CASSSRQGYTDTQYF
.,TRBV18,TRBJ2-7,CASSPSIGIYEQYF
TRBD2,TRBV7-2,TRBJ2-7,CASSLTSGSSYEQYF
.,TRBV27,TRBJ1-2,CASSPGGRLGYTF
.,TRBV5-6,TRBJ1-2,CASSTVPENVYGYTF
TRBD1,TRBV5-6,TRBJ1-5,CASSLGSGRGPGQPQHF
TRBD2,TRBV7-8,TRBJ2-3,CASSLVGGSTDTQYF
.,TRBV4-1,TRBJ1-5,CASSQDPHTNQPQHF
.,TRBV6-5,TRBJ1-5,CASGIARSPNGPQHF
.,TRBV6-1,TRBJ2-2,CASSEGLPTNTGELFF
TRBD2,TRBV29-1,TRBJ2-5,CSVEGGGLAGDRTQYF
.,TRBV28,TRBJ2-7,CASSPPAHYEQYF